This passage covers 11 T cell receptor beta chains from one sample sequenced in a study of vaccination effects on CD4 cells after COVID-19. Viral peptide pools were used in the ViraFEST assay to expand antigen-specific CD4+ T cells, and sequencing came afterward. It was after 10 days of culture that CD4+ T cells were isolated. As their vaccination, participants received two doses of either BNT162b2 or mRNA-1273. The method was immunoSEQ multiplex PCR; TCRdb's version includes in-frame clones alone and lacks a portion of them. The repertoire consists of just under 60,000 clones, with under 80% occurring once and the leading ten covering roughly 2%. Their antigens are not known. The sequencing here drew on CD4+ T cells from PBMCs cultured with HCoV-OC43 spike peptides, taken after COVID-19 vaccination. Subset denoted: HCoV-OC43 spike overlapping peptide pool stimulation. The receptors were sampled from a human donor who received a COVID-19 vaccine.

This chain links TRBV4-1 with TRBJ1-3, with 11 positions matching TRBD1. In germline, CDR1 is MGHRA, CDR2 YSYEKL. The V segment lost 4 bases and the J segment 0 bases; nucleotides outside the gene matches: 5. This CDR3 spans 17 amino acids. The CDR3 sequence: CASSRGQGATSGNTIYF. CDR3 nucleotide sequence: TGCGCCAGCAGCCGTGGACAGGGGGCAACCTCTGGAAACACCATATATTTT.

The chain is built from TRBV3-1 (or the pseudogene TRBV3-2) and TRBJ2-1; TRBD1 aligns across 7 bases. J gave up 3 bases and V 1 base, and 3 bases lay outside the gene matches. There are 15 residues in the CDR3. CDR1 LGHDT and CDR2 YNNKEL come from the germline V gene (reference sequence). The CDR3 DNA reads TGTGCCAGCAGCCAAGCCGGGACAGTCTACAATGAGCAGTTCTTC. Amino acid sequence: CASSQAGTVYNEQFF.

The V and J genes are TRBV7-2 and TRBJ2-2; D is unresolved. The CDR3 has 14 residues. Trimming removed 6 bases at V and 8 bases at J, with 16 bases between. Germline assignment: CDR1 SGHTA and CDR2 FQGNSA. The CDR3 coding sequence is TGTGCCAGCAGGCCCGGGCCCTCCCAGGGGGAGCTGTTTTTT. It yields the protein CASRPGPSQGELFF.

This clone occurred a few times. Written as DNA, the CDR3 is TGTGCCAGCAGTTACCCTCCTGGGGACGGAAACACCATATATTTT. This translates into CASSYPPGDGNTIYF. V usage is TRBV6-2 or TRBV6-3 and J usage is TRBJ1-3, with D perhaps matching TRBD1 (5 bases). The CDR3 covers 15 residues. Germline CDR1 reads MNHEY; CDR2 reads SVGEGT. V lost 2 bases to trimming and J lost 4 bases, with 12 bases between them.

V and J are TRBV4-1 and TRBJ2-5; weak D call: TRBD1 (6 bases). Germline CDR1 reads MGHRA; CDR2 reads YSYEKL. V shed 2 bases and J shed 5 bases, with 12 bases lying between them. This CDR3 has 14 residues. The CDR3 reads CASSQIQGLETQYF. DNA of the CDR3: TGCGCCAGCAGCCAAATACAGGGATTGGAGACCCAGTACTTC.

The chain uses TRBV3-1 (or the pseudogene TRBV3-2) and TRBJ2-3; maybe TRBD1 (5 bases). V was clipped by 1 base and J by 5 bases, with 13 bases between them. The germline gives CDR1 LGHDT, CDR2 YNNKEL (reference sequence). The CDR3 extends over 15 amino acids. CDR3 bases: TGTGCCAGCAGCCAAGGCCCAGGGTGGAGAGATACGCAGTATTTT. Translation gives CASSQGPGWRDTQYF.

The chain uses TRBV7-2 and TRBJ1-5; the D gene is possibly TRBD1 (5 bases). Germline V lookup: CDR1 SGHTA, CDR2 FQGNSA. Trimming stripped 3 bases from V and 1 base from J, with 10 bases between. The CDR3 runs to 15 residues. CDR3 residues: CASSLGRWSNQPQHF. CDR3 DNA sequence: TGTGCCAGCAGCTTGGGACGGTGGAGCAATCAGCCCCAGCATTTT.

The V gene is TRBV28, the J gene TRBJ1-3, with TRBD1 matching over 7 bases. CDR1 and CDR2 from the germline V gene are MDHEN and SYDVKM. Germline trimming cut 2 bases from V and 2 bases from J; bases unmatched to any gene: 6. This CDR3 is 16 amino acids long. CDR3 in amino acids: CASSLIRTGTGNTIYF. CDR3 nucleotides: TGTGCCAGCAGTTTAATCCGGACAGGTACTGGAAACACCATATATTTT.

This clone appeared a single time. The chain links TRBV20-1 to TRBJ1-6; D call uncertain. CDR1 and CDR2 from the germline V gene are DFQATT and SNEGSKA (reference sequence). This CDR3 comprises 13 residues. Trimming shortened V by 3 bases and J by 10 bases, and 13 bases separated the two germline ends. The CDR3, as DNA: TGCAGTGCTAGTCACGGGGTTGGGTCACCCCTCCACTTT. Encoded protein: CSASHGVGSPLHF.

The CDR3 bases are TGTGCCAGCAGTCGAGATCGGGGGTACGAGCAGTACGTC. Its protein is CASSRDRGYEQYV. This rearrangement joins TRBV6-5 to TRBJ2-7, with D maybe TRBD2 (6 bases). CDR3 length: 13 amino acids. The V gene's germline CDR1 is MNHEY and CDR2 SVGAGI. With 5 bases removed from V and 4 bases from J, the gap between germline ends came to 12 bases.

V and J are TRBV29-1 and TRBJ1-1, with a weak D call TRBD1 (6 bases). Germline CDR1 SQVTM, CDR2 ANQGSEA. V was clipped by 1 base and J by 5 bases, with 17 bases between them. This CDR3 contains 15 residues. CDR3 bases: TGCAGCGTTGAAGGTGCAACAGGGTCGGTTACTGAAGCTTTCTTT. It codes for CSVEGATGSVTEAFF.